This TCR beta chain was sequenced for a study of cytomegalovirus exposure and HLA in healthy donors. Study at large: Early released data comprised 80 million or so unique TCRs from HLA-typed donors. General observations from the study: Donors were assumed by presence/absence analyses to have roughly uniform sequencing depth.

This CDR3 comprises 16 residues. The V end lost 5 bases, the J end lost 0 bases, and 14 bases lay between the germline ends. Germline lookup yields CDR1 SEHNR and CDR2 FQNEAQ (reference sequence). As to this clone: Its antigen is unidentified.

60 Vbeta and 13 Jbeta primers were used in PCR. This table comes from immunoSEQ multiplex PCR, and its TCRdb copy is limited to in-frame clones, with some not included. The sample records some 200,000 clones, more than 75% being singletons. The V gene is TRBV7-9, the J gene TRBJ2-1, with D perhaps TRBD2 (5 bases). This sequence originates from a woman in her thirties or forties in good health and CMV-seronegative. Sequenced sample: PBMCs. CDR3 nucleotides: TGTGCCAGCAGCCTGATGGCGGGTGCCTCCTACAATGAGCAGTTCTTC. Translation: CASSLMAGASYNEQFF.